The 10 T cell receptor beta chains in this list originate from one sample, sequenced in a study of CD8 T cells in ankylosing spondylitis (dated 2017 in TCRdb). Library preparation was by 5' RACE. TCRdb lists the instrument as Illumina HiSeq 2500. TCRdb reprocessed the public reads (quality trimming at Q25 with fastp, clone calling with MiXCR) and kept in-frame beta chains. Identical CDR3 protein sequences are pooled into one entry, listed with their most common genes and DNA. In this sample the table shows some 240,000 distinct CDR3 sequences, approximately 20% of which occur a single time. The ten largest clones represent approximately 33% of the sample. Input material: blood, either unsorted or a sorted T cell fraction (not recorded which). These receptors all come from a male donor with ankylosing spondylitis or in good health (not recorded which).

The genes are TRBV19 and TRBJ1-1; D ambiguous. Germline V CDR1 and CDR2: LNHDA, SQIVND (reference sequence). V was pared by 3 bases and J by 5 bases, with 10 bases between. The CDR3 consists of 13 residues. CDR3 in DNA: TGTGCCAGTAGTATGTGGGAAGGGACTGAAGCTTTCTTT. It yields the protein CASSMWEGTEAFF.

This clonotype was counted many times. The CDR3 nucleotides read TGTGCCAGCACCAAGGGACTAGCGGGGGACTACGAGCAGTACTTC. Protein product: CASTKGLAGDYEQYF. The chain recombines TRBV6-1 with TRBJ2-7; 14 bases map to TRBD2. Germline lookup yields CDR1 MNHNS and CDR2 SASEGT. CDR3 length: 15 residues. Germline trimming cut 7 bases from V and 3 bases from J; bases unmatched to any gene: 5.

This clonotype showed up just a few times. This chain uses TRBV7-2 with TRBJ2-2, with 8 nucleotides matching TRBD2. The CDR3 has 15 residues. Trimming cost V 1 base and J 6 bases; bases outside gene matches: 4. CDR1 SGHTA and CDR2 FQGNSA come from the germline V gene. CDR3 in amino acids: CASSLDSGGSGELFF. CDR3 DNA sequence: TGTGCCAGCAGCTTAGATTCGGGGGGGTCCGGGGAGCTGTTTTTT.

This chain joins TRBV7-8 and TRBJ1-5, with D tentatively TRBD1 (5 bases). The CDR3 length is 16 residues. Germline V CDR1 and CDR2: SGHVS, FQNEAQ. V lost 5 bases, J lost 4 bases, and 18 bases lay in between. CDR3 sequence reads: CASSPLVDRPNQPQHF. CDR3 in DNA: TGTGCCAGCAGCCCGCTCGTAGACAGACCAAATCAGCCCCAGCATTTT.

This clonotype was observed at least ten times. The rearrangement uses TRBV27 and TRBJ2-7, with 11 nucleotides matching TRBD2. In germline, CDR1 is MNHEY, CDR2 SMNVEV (reference sequence). V lost 1 base, J lost 2 bases, and 1 base stayed unmatched. The CDR3 is 15 residues long. CDR3 sequence: CASSLLAGGPYEQYF. The CDR3, as DNA: TGTGCCAGCAGTTTATTAGCGGGAGGGCCCTACGAGCAGTACTTC.

This clonotype has ten or more counts. Written as DNA, the CDR3 is TGCGCCAGCAGCTTGTTAGGGGGCTTTCCGGATGAGCAGTTCTTC. Residues: CASSLLGGFPDEQFF. The chain has TRBV5-1 and TRBJ2-1; TRBD1 aligns across 7 bases. The CDR3 covers 15 residues. Germline V CDR1 and CDR2: SGHRS, YFSETQ. The trim removed 1 base at V and 8 bases at J, leaving 9 bases unmatched.

This clonotype was observed at least ten times. The rearrangement links TRBV12-3 or TRBV12-4 to TRBJ2-1; D remains unclear. Trimming left V 6 bases short and J 9 bases short, with 9 bases between. The CDR3 consists of 11 residues. CDR3 DNA: TGTGCCAGCAGCCTCAGCTTTGAGCAGTTCTTC. It yields the protein CASSLSFEQFF.

This sequence joins TRBV5-1 and TRBJ2-1; no firm D call. Germline-derived CDR1 and CDR2 are SGHRS and YFSETQ. The CDR3 consists of 14 residues. V shed 0 bases and J shed 7 bases, with 11 bases lying between them. The CDR3 region is CASSLESSLNEQFF. The DNA of the CDR3 is TGCGCCAGCAGCTTGGAGAGCTCCCTAAATGAGCAGTTCTTC.

For this clonotype: The junction shows a germline mismatch at one end, possibly a read error. Here the CDR3 reads CASNLELLAGDSYEQYF. In nucleotides, the CDR3 is TGTGCCAGCAACTTGGAGTTGCTAGCGGGGGACTCCTACGAGCAGTACTTC. The genes are TRBV5-5 and TRBJ2-7; 10 bases are a match to TRBD2. The CDR3 runs to 17 residues. The germline gives CDR1 SGHKS, CDR2 YYEKEE (reference sequence). Using reference TRBV5-5 and TRBJ2-7 for the parts outside the CDR3, the full variable domain is DAGVTQSPTHLIKTRGQQVTLRCSPISGHKSVSWYQQVLGQGPQFIFQYYEKEERGRGNFPDRFSARQFPNYSSELNVNALLLGDSALYLCASNLELLAGDSYEQYFGPGTRLTVT.

The gene calls are TRBV28 and TRBJ2-7; TRBD1 agrees at 10 bases. CDR3 length: 20 residues. Trimming cost V 8 bases and J 3 bases; bases outside gene matches: 25. Germline CDR1 and CDR2: MDHEN and SYDVKM. CDR3 nucleotide sequence: TGTGCCAGCCCCCCTCGAGGGGGACAGGGGACAACCAAACTATTCTACGAGCAGTACTTC. It codes for CASPPRGGQGTTKLFYEQYF.